This T cell receptor (beta chain) was sequenced in a study of blood T cell repertoires in COVID-19. Background on the study: Samples of COVID-19 (acute and convalescent) were obtained from the United States, Italy and Spain.

Germline V gene data show CDR1 as LNHDA and CDR2 as SQIVND (reference sequence). This CDR3 region has 15 residues. Trimming at V came to 6 bases and at J to 2 bases, leaving 6 bases not matched to a gene. In the source study's methods: Estimated nucleated cell counts came from reference gene primer amplification. Data came from immunoSEQ multiplex PCR; TCRdb stores just in-frame clones and leaves some out. The V and J calls and clone size were taken over from that table, and D and trimming were inferred from the DNA. In the table there are 180,000 or so clones, about 89% of which are singletons. Sequencing was done on a sample of peripheral blood. This chain joins TRBV19 and TRBJ2-2; TRBD1 matches at 7 bases. This clonotype was obtained from a man aged 35 to 55 with acute or convalescent COVID-19. The CDR3 coding sequence is TGTGCCAGTAGGATAACAGGGGTCAACACCGGGGAGCTGTTTTTT. The encoded protein is CASRITGVNTGELFF.